These T cell receptor beta chains were read from a single sample in a study of shared clonotypes between healthy human individuals. The table came from immunoSEQ multiplex PCR; TCRdb's copy has only in-frame clones and leaves some out. The table includes roughly 2,000,000 clones, just over 90% detected once. The sequencing input was naive CD8+ T cells from PBMCs. The origin of the receptors is a man between 18 and 29 years old in good health. Some clones in this sample may be carry-over from other donors' samples. CDR3s include the opening cysteine and the closing phenylalanine or tryptophan. The order of the fields is V gene, D gene, J gene, clone size, CDR3 DNA, CDR3 protein. D genes are given only for firm matches. Rows give clone size only sometimes, using once, few, many, or a class for an expanded clone.

v_gene: TRBV19
d_gene: -
j_gene: TRBJ2-7
abundance: -
CDR3nt: TGTGCCAGTAGTATAGATCGGGCACAGGGTTTCAACGAGCAGTACTTC
CDR3aa: CASSIDRAQGFNEQYF

v_gene: TRBV7-9
d_gene: TRBD2
j_gene: TRBJ2-1
abundance: -
CDR3nt: TGTGCCAGCAGCCTTCCCGGGACTAGCTCAAATGAGCAGTTCTTC
CDR3aa: CASSLPGTSSNEQFF

v_gene: TRBV5-5
d_gene: TRBD1
j_gene: TRBJ2-3
abundance: -
CDR3nt: TGTGCCAGCAGCTTGATGGGACAGACCGGGGATACGCAGTATTTT
CDR3aa: CASSLMGQTGDTQYF

v_gene: TRBV27
d_gene: TRBD2
j_gene: TRBJ2-1
abundance: -
CDR3nt: TGTGCCAGCAACACACTAGCGGGAGTGTACAATGAGCAGTTCTTC
CDR3aa: CASNTLAGVYNEQFF

v_gene: TRBV4-2
d_gene: -
j_gene: TRBJ2-1
abundance: -
CDR3nt: TGTGCCAGCAGCCAAAATCTCCTAACTGAGCAGTTCTTC
CDR3aa: CASSQNLLTEQFF

v_gene: TRBV11-2
d_gene: -
j_gene: TRBJ2-1
abundance: -
CDR3nt: TGTGCCAGCACGGCGCCGGGACCACGAGACAATGAGCAGTTCTTC
CDR3aa: CASTAPGPRDNEQFF

v_gene: TRBV10-3
d_gene: TRBD2
j_gene: TRBJ2-7
abundance: -
CDR3nt: TGTGCCATCAGTAAGCGGGAGACGAACCCCGGGGTTTACGAGCAGTACTTC
CDR3aa: CAISKRETNPGVYEQYF

v_gene: TRBV15
d_gene: -
j_gene: TRBJ2-7
abundance: -
CDR3nt: TGTGCCACCAGCGACAGCAGGGGTTTTTTATACGAGCAGTACTTC
CDR3aa: CATSDSRGFLYEQYF

v_gene: TRBV10-3
d_gene: -
j_gene: TRBJ2-7
abundance: -
CDR3nt: TGTGCCACCAATCACGGGACGGGCTCCTACGAGCAGTACTTC
CDR3aa: CATNHGTGSYEQYF

v_gene: TRBV27
d_gene: TRBD1
j_gene: TRBJ1-2
abundance: once
CDR3nt: TGTGCCAGCAGTTTATCCGGGACAGGCTACTATGGCTACACCTTC
CDR3aa: CASSLSGTGYYGYTF

v_gene: TRBV7-2
d_gene: -
j_gene: TRBJ2-7
abundance: once
CDR3nt: TGTGCCAGCAGCTTAGCGGTCGTCGGTAGCGAGTTTCCCCACGAGCAGTACTTC
CDR3aa: CASSLAVVGSEFPHEQYF

v_gene: TRBV15
d_gene: -
j_gene: TRBJ2-5
abundance: -
CDR3nt: TGTGCCACCAGCAGAGATCGGGGAGGTAAAAGGACCCAGTACTTC
CDR3aa: CATSRDRGGKRTQYF

v_gene: TRBV7-9
d_gene: -
j_gene: TRBJ2-6
abundance: -
CDR3nt: TGTGCCAGCAGCCCAAACCTCGGAGCCAACGTCCTGACTTTC
CDR3aa: CASSPNLGANVLTF

v_gene: TRBV5-1
d_gene: -
j_gene: TRBJ2-7
abundance: -
CDR3nt: TGCGCCAGCAGCCGATGGGGGACGGATACCTACGAGCAGTACTTC
CDR3aa: CASSRWGTDTYEQYF

v_gene: TRBV7-2
d_gene: TRBD2
j_gene: TRBJ2-5
abundance: -
CDR3nt: TGTGCCAGCAGTCCCTCTAGCGGGAGTGGAGAGACCCAGTACTTC
CDR3aa: CASSPSSGSGETQYF

v_gene: TRBV4-1
d_gene: -
j_gene: TRBJ1-1
abundance: once
CDR3nt: TGCGCCAGCAGCCAAGATAGTGGGGAAGGGTTCGCTGAAGCTTTCTTT
CDR3aa: CASSQDSGEGFAEAFF

v_gene: TRBV4-3
d_gene: TRBD1
j_gene: TRBJ2-5
abundance: -
CDR3nt: TGCGCCAGCAGCCGCTTAACAGGGGCGGGTCAAGAGACCCAGTACTTC
CDR3aa: CASSRLTGAGQETQYF

v_gene: TRBV27
d_gene: -
j_gene: TRBJ2-3
abundance: -
CDR3nt: TGTGCCAGCACCTTTGGGCCGGCCCGCACAGATACGCAGTATTTT
CDR3aa: CASTFGPARTDTQYF

v_gene: TRBV18
d_gene: -
j_gene: TRBJ2-7
abundance: -
CDR3nt: TGTGCCAGCTCACCTGAATCGACCCGCTACGAGCAGTACTTC
CDR3aa: CASSPESTRYEQYF

v_gene: TRBV5-6
d_gene: -
j_gene: TRBJ2-2
abundance: -
CDR3nt: TGTGCCAGCAGCCCCCTCCGCGGTAAGAACACCGGGGAGCTGTTTTTT
CDR3aa: CASSPLRGKNTGELFF

v_gene: TRBV27
d_gene: TRBD1
j_gene: TRBJ1-1
abundance: -
CDR3nt: TGTGCCAGCAGTTTTATACGAGGGACAGGGGGCGTTGGTACTGAAGCTTTCTTT
CDR3aa: CASSFIRGTGGVGTEAFF

v_gene: TRBV7-2
d_gene: -
j_gene: TRBJ2-7
abundance: -
CDR3nt: TGTGCCAGCAGCTTAGTCGCCGAGTACTACGAGCAGTACTTC
CDR3aa: CASSLVAEYYEQYF

v_gene: TRBV28
d_gene: -
j_gene: TRBJ2-1
abundance: -
CDR3nt: TGTGCCAGCAGTTTAAGCACGCGGCCCGGTTCTACTGAGCAGTTCTTC
CDR3aa: CASSLSTRPGSTEQFF

v_gene: TRBV28
d_gene: TRBD1
j_gene: TRBJ1-2
abundance: -
CDR3nt: TGTGCCACCAGGGGGGGCCATAACTATGGCTACACCTTC
CDR3aa: CATRGGHNYGYTF

v_gene: TRBV27
d_gene: TRBD2
j_gene: TRBJ2-1
abundance: -
CDR3nt: TGTGCCAGCAGTTTGGCGGGAGGGAGTCGAAATGAGCAGTTCTTC
CDR3aa: CASSLAGGSRNEQFF

v_gene: TRBV14
d_gene: TRBD1
j_gene: TRBJ2-2
abundance: -
CDR3nt: TGTGCCAGCAGCCCAGACAGGGCCGGGGAGCTGTTTTTT
CDR3aa: CASSPDRAGELFF

v_gene: TRBV27
d_gene: TRBD1
j_gene: TRBJ2-7
abundance: -
CDR3nt: TGTGCCAGCAGTTCCTCGGACAGGGGGAGATCCTCATCCCTTTACGAGCAGTACTTC
CDR3aa: CASSSSDRGRSSSLYEQYF

v_gene: TRBV28
d_gene: -
j_gene: TRBJ2-1
abundance: -
CDR3nt: TGTGCCAGCAGCCAGGGCCTGGGGAATGAGCAGTTCTTC
CDR3aa: CASSQGLGNEQFF

v_gene: TRBV10-1
d_gene: -
j_gene: TRBJ1-2
abundance: -
CDR3nt: TGCGCCAGCAGTGAGAATAAAAGGGGTGGCTACACCTTC
CDR3aa: CASSENKRGGYTF

v_gene: TRBV6-5
d_gene: -
j_gene: TRBJ2-7
abundance: few
CDR3nt: TGTGCCAGCAGTTACTCGACGGGGGCCTACGAGCAGTACTTC
CDR3aa: CASSYSTGAYEQYF

v_gene: TRBV7-9
d_gene: TRBD1
j_gene: TRBJ2-1
abundance: -
CDR3nt: TGTGCCAGCAGCTCCGGGACAGGGGGAGCCTACAATGAGCAGTTCTTC
CDR3aa: CASSSGTGGAYNEQFF

v_gene: TRBV28
d_gene: TRBD1
j_gene: TRBJ1-2
abundance: -
CDR3nt: TGTGCCAGCAGTCTCGGACAGGGGGATGGCTATGGCTACACCTTC
CDR3aa: CASSLGQGDGYGYTF

v_gene: TRBV2
d_gene: TRBD2
j_gene: TRBJ2-1
abundance: -
CDR3nt: TGTGCCAGCAGTGAACAGAGGCCAGCGGGAGAGCAGTTCTTC
CDR3aa: CASSEQRPAGEQFF

v_gene: TRBV7-2
d_gene: -
j_gene: TRBJ2-7
abundance: -
CDR3nt: TGTGCCAGCAGCTTAGACGATGCAGGTTTCTACGAGCAGTACTTC
CDR3aa: CASSLDDAGFYEQYF

v_gene: TRBV11-2
d_gene: TRBD2
j_gene: TRBJ2-3
abundance: -
CDR3nt: TGTGCCAGCAGCCTCCGCCCGGGACTAGCGGGTCCTAGCACAGATACGCAGTATTTT
CDR3aa: CASSLRPGLAGPSTDTQYF

v_gene: TRBV18
d_gene: -
j_gene: TRBJ2-1
abundance: -
CDR3nt: TGTGCCAGCTCACCAGGGGTTCGGGTCCAGAGGGATGAGCAGTTCTTC
CDR3aa: CASSPGVRVQRDEQFF

v_gene: TRBV4-1
d_gene: -
j_gene: TRBJ2-1
abundance: -
CDR3nt: TGCGCCAGCAGCCAGACCGGGACTTCGGGCAATGAGCAGTTCTTC
CDR3aa: CASSQTGTSGNEQFF

v_gene: TRBV4-1
d_gene: TRBD1
j_gene: TRBJ2-1
abundance: once
CDR3nt: TGCGCCAGCAGCCAAGGGACAGGCAGGAATGAGCAGTTCTTC
CDR3aa: CASSQGTGRNEQFF

v_gene: TRBV10-3
d_gene: -
j_gene: TRBJ1-1
abundance: -
CDR3nt: TGTGCCATCAGTGATTCAGAGTCGGAGAACACTGAAGCTTTCTTT
CDR3aa: CAISDSESENTEAFF

v_gene: TRBV10-2
d_gene: -
j_gene: TRBJ2-7
abundance: -
CDR3nt: TGCGCCAGCAGTGAGGGATACGAGCAGTACTTC
CDR3aa: CASSEGYEQYF

v_gene: TRBV7-6
d_gene: -
j_gene: TRBJ2-1
abundance: -
CDR3nt: TGTGCCAGCAGCTTAGATCGGACTCCACTACATGAGCAGTTCTTC
CDR3aa: CASSLDRTPLHEQFF

v_gene: TRBV7-9
d_gene: -
j_gene: TRBJ2-1
abundance: -
CDR3nt: TGTGCCAGCAGCTTAGGTCCGCGGATTAGCTCCTACAATGAGCAGTTCTTC
CDR3aa: CASSLGPRISSYNEQFF

v_gene: TRBV27
d_gene: -
j_gene: TRBJ2-1
abundance: -
CDR3nt: TGTGCCAGCAGTTTAATGGCTAGCCCGAGTGAGCAGTTCTTC
CDR3aa: CASSLMASPSEQFF

v_gene: TRBV28
d_gene: -
j_gene: TRBJ2-7
abundance: -
CDR3nt: TGTGCCAGCAGTTCCCGGACTACCCTCTACGAGCAGTACTTC
CDR3aa: CASSSRTTLYEQYF

v_gene: TRBV28
d_gene: TRBD2
j_gene: TRBJ2-1
abundance: -
CDR3nt: TGTGCCAGCCTAGCGGCCTCTTACAATGAGCAGTTCTTC
CDR3aa: CASLAASYNEQFF

v_gene: TRBV27
d_gene: -
j_gene: TRBJ1-1
abundance: -
CDR3nt: TGTGCCACGTGGACGGTCGGATTCACTGAAGCTTTCTTT
CDR3aa: CATWTVGFTEAFF

v_gene: TRBV7-9
d_gene: TRBD1
j_gene: TRBJ1-4
abundance: -
CDR3nt: TGTGCCAGCAGCTTACCGGGACAGATCTTTAATGAAAAACTGTTTTTT
CDR3aa: CASSLPGQIFNEKLFF